The present T cell receptor (beta chain) was sequenced within a study of molecular identifiers for immune sequencing clone quantification. This clonotype came up many times. TCRdb reprocessed the PCR reads with MiXCR, giving one entry per CDR3 protein. The data show some 320,000 distinct CDR3 sequences, about a fifth seen once. The CDR3 length is 14 residues. The germline CDR1 and CDR2 sequences are MDHEN and SYDVKM. Trimming removed 6 bases at V and 7 bases at J, with 19 bases between. The genes are TRBV28 and TRBJ2-7; TRBD2 is a possible D gene (5 bases). The sample was naive CD8+ T cells from blood, with Jurkat cell RNA spiked in. The sample's subset: FACS-sorted CD8+CD4-CCR7+CD45RA+ naive T cells. The sequence derives from a human donor in good health. Some libraries in this study had Jurkat cell RNA spiked in. CDR3 residues: CASSPEDPSGEQYF. Written as DNA, the CDR3 is TGTGCCAGCAGCCCGGAGGACCCTTCGGGGGAGCAGTACTTC.